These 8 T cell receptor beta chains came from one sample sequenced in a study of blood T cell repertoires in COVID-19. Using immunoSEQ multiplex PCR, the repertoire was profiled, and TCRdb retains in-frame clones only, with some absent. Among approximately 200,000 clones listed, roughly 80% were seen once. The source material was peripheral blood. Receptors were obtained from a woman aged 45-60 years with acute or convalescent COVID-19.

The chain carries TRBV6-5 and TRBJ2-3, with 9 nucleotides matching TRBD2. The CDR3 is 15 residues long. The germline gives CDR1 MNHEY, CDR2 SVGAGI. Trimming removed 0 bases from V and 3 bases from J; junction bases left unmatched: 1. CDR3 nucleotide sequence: TGTGCCAGCAGTTACTCTAGCGGGAGTACAGATACGCAGTATTTT. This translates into CASSYSSGSTDTQYF.

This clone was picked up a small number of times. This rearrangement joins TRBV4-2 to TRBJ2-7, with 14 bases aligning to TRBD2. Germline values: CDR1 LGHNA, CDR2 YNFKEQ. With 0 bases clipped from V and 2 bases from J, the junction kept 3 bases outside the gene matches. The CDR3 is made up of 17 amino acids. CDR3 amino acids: CASSQEGLAGGTYEQYF. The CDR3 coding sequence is TGTGCCAGCAGCCAAGAAGGACTAGCGGGGGGAACCTACGAGCAGTACTTC.

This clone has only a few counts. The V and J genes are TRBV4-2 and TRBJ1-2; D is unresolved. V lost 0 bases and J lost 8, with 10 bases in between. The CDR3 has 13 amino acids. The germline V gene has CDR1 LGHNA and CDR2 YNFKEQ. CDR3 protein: CASSQDGYGGYTF. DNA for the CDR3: TGTGCCAGCAGCCAAGACGGGTATGGGGGCTACACCTTC.

The CDR3 region has the DNA TGTGCCAGCAGCTTGGCGACTAGCGGGGCCTACAATGAGCAGTTCTTC. The encoded protein is CASSLATSGAYNEQFF. The chain is built from TRBV5-4 and TRBJ2-1; TRBD2 matches at 11 bases. The germline V gene has CDR1 SGHNT and CDR2 YYREEE (reference sequence). The CDR3 has 16 residues. With V trimmed by 0 bases and J by 2 bases, 1 base remained unmatched.

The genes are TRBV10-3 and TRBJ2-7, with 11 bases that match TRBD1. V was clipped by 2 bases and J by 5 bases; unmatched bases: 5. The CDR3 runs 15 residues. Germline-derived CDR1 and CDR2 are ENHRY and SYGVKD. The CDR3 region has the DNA TGTGCCATCAGTGAGCGGACAGGGGGCAGCGACGAGCAGTACTTC. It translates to CAISERTGGSDEQYF.

CDR3 sequence: CASSSPAGGAQETQYF. The DNA of the CDR3 is TGTGCCAGCAGTTCCCCTGCCGGGGGGGCTCAAGAGACCCAGTACTTC. This rearrangement joins TRBV6-5 to TRBJ2-5; TRBD2 matches 8 bases. CDR3 length: 16 residues. J gave up 2 bases and V 4 bases, and 9 bases lay outside the gene matches. Germline lookup yields CDR1 MNHEY and CDR2 SVGAGI.

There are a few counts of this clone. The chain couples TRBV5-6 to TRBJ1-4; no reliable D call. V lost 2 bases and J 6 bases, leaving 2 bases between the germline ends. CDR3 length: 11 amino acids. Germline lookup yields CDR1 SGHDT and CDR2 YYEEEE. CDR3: CASSFDEKLFF. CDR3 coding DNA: TGTGCCAGCAGCTTCGATGAAAAACTGTTTTTT.

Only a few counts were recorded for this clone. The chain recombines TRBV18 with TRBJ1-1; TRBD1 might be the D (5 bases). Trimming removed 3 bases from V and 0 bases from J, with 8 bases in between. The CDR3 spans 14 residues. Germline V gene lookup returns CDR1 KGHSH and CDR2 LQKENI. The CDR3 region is CASSPRVMNTEAFF. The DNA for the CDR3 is TGTGCCAGCTCACCCAGGGTCATGAACACTGAAGCTTTCTTT.